Below are 14 T cell receptor beta chains sequenced from a single sample in a study of T-cell reconstitution after alpha-beta-depleted transplantation in children. Unique molecular identifiers were used in preparing the TCRbeta library. A single record per CDR3 protein comes from TCRdb applying MiXCR to the PCR reads. The table shows roughly 200,000 distinct CDR3 sequences, with around 7% occurring only once. This specimen was PBMCs from the stem cell graft donor, taken from the stem cell graft. All receptors come from a human donor who donated a stem cell graft to a child with Wiskott-Aldrich syndrome.

The rearrangement links TRBV28 to TRBJ2-7; weak D call: TRBD2 (5 bases). The CDR3 extends over 13 amino acids. The germline CDR1 and CDR2 sequences are MDHEN and SYDVKM. V was shortened by 7 bases and J by 4 bases, with 14 bases between the two germline ends. CDR3 region: CASISRGWYEQYF. In DNA, the CDR3 is TGTGCCAGCATTTCTAGAGGGTGGTACGAGCAGTACTTC.

The chain uses TRBV12-3 or TRBV12-4 and TRBJ1-2, with D hard to call. Between the trimmed V and J ends, which lost 8 bases and 8 bases, there was a span of 15 bases. This CDR3 contains 12 residues. Here the CDR3 DNA reads TGTGCCAGCTGCTCCCGCTTTCTCGGCTACACCTTC. Its protein is CASCSRFLGYTF.

This clonotype was counted many times. V gene TRBV20-1 combines with J gene TRBJ2-3, with D possibly matching TRBD2 (6 bases). CDR1 is DFQATT and CDR2 is SNEGSKA in the germline V gene (reference sequence). Trimming took 5 bases from V and 11 from J, leaving 11 bases between them. The CDR3 loop spans 10 amino acids. DNA of the CDR3: TGCAGTGCTTCTCAGACTAGGCAGTATTTT. It codes for CSASQTRQYF.

The chain uses TRBV6-5 and TRBJ2-1; 9 nucleotides align to TRBD2. The CDR3 sequence is 17 residues long. Germline values: CDR1 MNHEY, CDR2 SVGAGI. The ends lost 0 bases at V and 2 bases at J; junction bases unmatched: 5. CDR3 sequence reads: CASSYSGTSSTYNEQFF. The CDR3 DNA reads as TGTGCCAGCAGTTACTCCGGGACTAGCAGTACCTACAATGAGCAGTTCTTC.

This clonotype was recorded a few times. V gene TRBV4-3 combines with J gene TRBJ2-5; tentatively, D is TRBD2 (5 bases). V gave up 4 bases and J gave up 2 bases, with 14 bases separating them. The CDR3 spans 15 residues. The germline gives CDR1 LGHNA, CDR2 YSLEER. The CDR3 reads CASSPGLGAQETQYF. CDR3 sequence (DNA): TGCGCCAGCAGCCCTGGACTGGGAGCGCAAGAGACCCAGTACTTC.

The chain recombines TRBV4-3 with TRBJ2-1; D is undetermined. Trimming left V 0 bases short and J 5 bases short, with 5 bases between. CDR1 is LGHNA, CDR2 YSLEER, per germline. The CDR3 has 13 residues. The CDR3 DNA reads TGCGCCAGCAGCCAAGAGGCGAACAATGAGCAGTTCTTC. Residues: CASSQEANNEQFF.

This clonotype was seen many times. The V and J genes are TRBV5-6 and TRBJ2-1; 15 bases line up with TRBD2. CDR3 size: 21 residues. Germline CDR1 and CDR2: SGHDT and YYEEEE. V lost 3 bases to trimming and J lost 0 bases; unmatched junction nucleotides: 13. CDR3 loop: CASSSLDGLAGGQSSYNEQFF. The CDR3 region has the DNA TGTGCCAGCAGCTCGTTAGACGGACTAGCGGGGGGGCAAAGCTCCTACAATGAGCAGTTCTTC.

This clonotype appeared many times. The chain combines TRBV7-2 with TRBJ2-7, with 8 positions matching TRBD1. The CDR3 totals 15 residues. V dropped 6 bases and J dropped 1; count of bases not matched to a gene: 8. The germline V gene has CDR1 SGHTA and CDR2 FQGNSA. The CDR3 nucleotides read TGTGCCAGCAGGTACCGGGACAGGTCATCCTACGAGCAGTACTTC. Translating it yields CASRYRDRSSYEQYF.

This clonotype was detected ten times or more. V gene TRBV4-1 combines with J gene TRBJ2-1, with D possibly being TRBD1 (6 bases). This CDR3 contains 16 residues. V was pared by 0 bases and J by 0 bases, with 9 bases between. CDR1 MGHRA and CDR2 YSYEKL come from the germline V gene. The CDR3 nucleotides read TGCGCCAGCAGCCAAGAAGTAGGGGGCTCCTACAATGAGCAGTTCTTC. It translates to CASSQEVGGSYNEQFF.

This clonotype has at least ten counts. The chain carries TRBV29-1 and TRBJ1-5; possibly TRBD1 for D (6 bases). The length of the CDR3 is 13 residues. Germline V gene lookup returns CDR1 SQVTM and CDR2 ANQGSEA. Trimming took 4 bases from V and 0 from J, leaving 7 bases between them. DNA of the CDR3: TGCAGCGTTGGACAGGATAGCAATCAGCCCCAGCATTTT. Its translation is CSVGQDSNQPQHF.

This clonotype was counted many times. The gene calls are TRBV27 and TRBJ1-1; D is possibly TRBD1 (5 bases). Germline CDR1 MNHEY, CDR2 SMNVEV (reference sequence). V gave up 5 bases and J gave up 4 bases, with 17 bases separating them. This CDR3 spans 15 amino acids. Here the CDR3 DNA reads TGTGCCAGCAGTGCCCCGCCCCAGGGAGCCACTGAAGCTTTCTTT. This encodes CASSAPPQGATEAFF.

This clonotype was found many times. V and J are TRBV7-9 and TRBJ2-5, with D tentatively TRBD2 (6 bases). The CDR3 length is 14 residues. Germline V CDR1 and CDR2: SEHNR, FQNEAQ (reference sequence). V dropped 5 bases and J dropped 2 bases, with 12 bases sitting between them. In DNA form, the CDR3 reads TGTGCCAGCAGCCTGACTAGGCAACAAGAGACCCAGTACTTC. It encodes CASSLTRQQETQYF.

The table lists this clonotype with a few counts. V is TRBV5-1 and J is TRBJ1-2; D remains ambiguous. CDR3 size: 13 residues. The ends were cut back, 3 bases at V and 8 bases at J, with 14 bases in the middle. The germline V gene encodes CDR1 SGHRS and CDR2 YFSETQ. CDR3 sequence (DNA): TGCGCCAGCAGCTCTGGAGAGGAGACGGGCTACACCTTC. It encodes CASSSGEETGYTF.

V and J are TRBV2 and TRBJ2-5; 8 nucleotides agree with TRBD1. V shed 8 bases, J shed 4 bases, and the junction held 12 bases outside the gene matches. The CDR3 covers 15 residues. Germline CDR1 and CDR2: SNHLY and FYNNEI. The CDR3 DNA sequence: TGTGCCAGCGCCGACAGGGGACTCCCCCCAGAGACCCAGTACTTC. Amino acid sequence: CASADRGLPPETQYF.